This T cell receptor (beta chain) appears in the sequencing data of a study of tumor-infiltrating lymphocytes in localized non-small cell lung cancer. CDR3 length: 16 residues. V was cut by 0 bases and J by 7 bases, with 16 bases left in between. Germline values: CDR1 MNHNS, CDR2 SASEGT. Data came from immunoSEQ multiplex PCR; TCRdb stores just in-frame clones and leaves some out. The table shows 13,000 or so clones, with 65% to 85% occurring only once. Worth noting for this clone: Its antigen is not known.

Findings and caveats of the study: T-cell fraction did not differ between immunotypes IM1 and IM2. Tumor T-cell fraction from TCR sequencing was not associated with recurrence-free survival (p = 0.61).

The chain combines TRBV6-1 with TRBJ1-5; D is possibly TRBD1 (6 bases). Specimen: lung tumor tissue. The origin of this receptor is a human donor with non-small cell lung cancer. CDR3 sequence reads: CASSEAWGGPGQPQHF. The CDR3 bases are TGTGCCAGCAGTGAAGCATGGGGGGGGCCGGGGCAGCCCCAGCATTTT.